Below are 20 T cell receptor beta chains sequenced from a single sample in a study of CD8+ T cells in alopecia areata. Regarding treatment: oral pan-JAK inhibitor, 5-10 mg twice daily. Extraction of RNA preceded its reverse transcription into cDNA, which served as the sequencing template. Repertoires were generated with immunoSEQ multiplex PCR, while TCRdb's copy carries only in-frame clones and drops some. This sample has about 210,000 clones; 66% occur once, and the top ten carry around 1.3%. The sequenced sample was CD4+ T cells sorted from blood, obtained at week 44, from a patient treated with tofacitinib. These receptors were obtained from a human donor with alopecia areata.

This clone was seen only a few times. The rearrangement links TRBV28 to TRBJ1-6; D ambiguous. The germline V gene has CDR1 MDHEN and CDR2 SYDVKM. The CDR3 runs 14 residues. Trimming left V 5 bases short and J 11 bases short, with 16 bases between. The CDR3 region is CASSPQATAAPLHF. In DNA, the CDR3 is TGTGCCAGCAGTCCACAAGCCACCGCAGCACCCCTCCACTTT.

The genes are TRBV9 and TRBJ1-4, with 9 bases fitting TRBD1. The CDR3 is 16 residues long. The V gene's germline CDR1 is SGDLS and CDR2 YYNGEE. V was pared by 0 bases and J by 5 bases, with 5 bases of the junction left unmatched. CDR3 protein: CASSVELGTGNEKLFF. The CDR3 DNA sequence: TGTGCCAGCAGCGTAGAACTCGGGACAGGGAATGAAAAACTGTTTTTT.

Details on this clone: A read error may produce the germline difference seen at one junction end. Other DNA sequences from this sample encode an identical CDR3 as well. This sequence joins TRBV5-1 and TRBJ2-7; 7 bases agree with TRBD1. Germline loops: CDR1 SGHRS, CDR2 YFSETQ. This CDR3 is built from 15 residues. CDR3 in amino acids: CASSSPGTAPYEQYF. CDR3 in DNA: TGCGCCAGCAGCTCCCCCGGGACAGCACCCTACGAGCAGTACTTT.

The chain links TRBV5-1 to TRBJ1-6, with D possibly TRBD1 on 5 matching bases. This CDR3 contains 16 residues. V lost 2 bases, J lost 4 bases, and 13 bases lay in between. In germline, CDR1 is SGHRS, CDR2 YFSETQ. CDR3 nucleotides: TGCGCCAGCAGCTTTAGGGACCGTGATTATAATTCACCCCTCCACTTT. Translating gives CASSFRDRDYNSPLHF.

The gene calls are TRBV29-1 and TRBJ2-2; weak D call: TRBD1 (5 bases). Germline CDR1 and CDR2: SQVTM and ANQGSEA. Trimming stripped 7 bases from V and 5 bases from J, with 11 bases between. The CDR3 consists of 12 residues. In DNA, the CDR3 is TGCAGCGGGTTCCAGGGAACCGGGGAGCTGTTTTTT. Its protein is CSGFQGTGELFF.

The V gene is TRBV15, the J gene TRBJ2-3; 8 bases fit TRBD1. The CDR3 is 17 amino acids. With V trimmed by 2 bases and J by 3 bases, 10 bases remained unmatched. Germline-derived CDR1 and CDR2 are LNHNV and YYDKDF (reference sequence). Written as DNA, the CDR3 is TGTGCCACCAGCAGATCGGGCAGGGGGCTTGAGACAGATACGCAGTATTTT. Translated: CATSRSGRGLETDTQYF.

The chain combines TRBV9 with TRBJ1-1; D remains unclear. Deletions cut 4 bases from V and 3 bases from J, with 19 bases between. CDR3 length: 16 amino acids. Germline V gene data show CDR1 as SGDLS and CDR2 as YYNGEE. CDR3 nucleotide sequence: TGTGCCAGCAGCCCCTCCCCAGGCCTGCACGACACTGAAGCTTTCTTT. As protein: CASSPSPGLHDTEAFF.

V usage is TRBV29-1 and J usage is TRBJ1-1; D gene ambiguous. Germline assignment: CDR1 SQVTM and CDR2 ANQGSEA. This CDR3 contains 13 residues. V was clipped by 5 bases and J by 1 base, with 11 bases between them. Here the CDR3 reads CSVSNVGNTEAFF. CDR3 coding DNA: TGCAGCGTTAGTAACGTCGGGAACACTGAAGCTTTCTTT.

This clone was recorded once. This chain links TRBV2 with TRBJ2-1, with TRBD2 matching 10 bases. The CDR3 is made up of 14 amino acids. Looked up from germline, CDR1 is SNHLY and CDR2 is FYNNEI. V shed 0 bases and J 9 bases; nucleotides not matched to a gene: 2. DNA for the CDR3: TGTGCCAGCAGTGAAGCGGCTAGCGGGGGTGAGCAGTTCTTC. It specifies CASSEAASGGEQFF. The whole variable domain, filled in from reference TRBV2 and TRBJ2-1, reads EPEVTQTPSHQVTQMGQEVILRCVPISNHLYFYWYRQILGQKVEFLVSFYNNEISEKSEIFDDQFSVERPDGSNFTLKIRSTKLEDSAMYFCASSEAASGGEQFFGPGTRLTVL.

Here the CDR3 DNA reads TGTGCCAGCAGCCAAGACTGGAATTCACCCCTCCACTTT. Its translation is CASSQDWNSPLHF. The rearrangement links TRBV9 to TRBJ1-6; the D is unclear. The germline V gene encodes CDR1 SGDLS and CDR2 YYNGEE. The CDR3 length is 13 residues. V shed 4 bases and J shed 7 bases, with 9 bases lying between them.

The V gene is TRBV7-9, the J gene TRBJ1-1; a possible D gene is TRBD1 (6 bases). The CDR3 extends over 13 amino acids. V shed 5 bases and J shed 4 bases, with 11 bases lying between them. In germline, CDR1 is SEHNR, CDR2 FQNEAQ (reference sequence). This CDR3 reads CASSRQASTEAFF. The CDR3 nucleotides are TGTGCCAGCAGCAGACAGGCGAGCACTGAAGCTTTCTTT.

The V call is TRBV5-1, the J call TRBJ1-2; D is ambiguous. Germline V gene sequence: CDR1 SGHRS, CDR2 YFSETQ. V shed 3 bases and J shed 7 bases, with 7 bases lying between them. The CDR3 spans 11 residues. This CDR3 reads CASSSGGGYTF. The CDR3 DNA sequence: TGCGCCAGCAGCTCGGGAGGTGGCTACACCTTC.

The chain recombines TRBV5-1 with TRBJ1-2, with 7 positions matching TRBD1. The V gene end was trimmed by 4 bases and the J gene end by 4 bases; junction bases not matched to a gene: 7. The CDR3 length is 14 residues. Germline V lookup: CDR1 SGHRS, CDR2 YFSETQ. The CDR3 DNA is TGCGCCAGCAGCCTGTCGACAGGGTCCTATGGCTACACCTTC. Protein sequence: CASSLSTGSYGYTF.

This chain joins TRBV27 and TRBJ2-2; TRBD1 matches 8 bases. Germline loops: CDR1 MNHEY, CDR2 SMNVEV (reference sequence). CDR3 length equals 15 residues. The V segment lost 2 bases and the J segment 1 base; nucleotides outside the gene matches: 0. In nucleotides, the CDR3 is TGTGCCAGCAGTTTAGGGACAGGGAACACCGGGGAGCTGTTTTTT. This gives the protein CASSLGTGNTGELFF.

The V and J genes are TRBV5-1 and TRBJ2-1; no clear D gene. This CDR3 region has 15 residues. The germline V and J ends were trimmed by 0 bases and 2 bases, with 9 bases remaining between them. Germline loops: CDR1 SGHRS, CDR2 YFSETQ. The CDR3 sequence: CASSLAGSPYNEQFF. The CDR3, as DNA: TGCGCCAGCAGCTTGGCCGGGTCCCCCTACAATGAGCAGTTCTTC. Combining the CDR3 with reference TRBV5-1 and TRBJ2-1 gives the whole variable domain KAGVTQTPRYLIKTRGQQVTLSCSPISGHRSVSWYQQTPGQGLQFLFEYFSETQRNKGNFPGRFSGRQFSNSRSEMNVSTLELGDSALYLCASSLAGSPYNEQFFGPGTRLTVL.

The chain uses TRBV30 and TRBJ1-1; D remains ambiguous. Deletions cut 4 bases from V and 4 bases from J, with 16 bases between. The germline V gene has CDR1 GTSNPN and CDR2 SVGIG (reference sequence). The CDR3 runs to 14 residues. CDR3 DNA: TGTGCCTGGACCATACCGGCCGGGAGCACTGAAGCTTTCTTT. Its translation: CAWTIPAGSTEAFF.

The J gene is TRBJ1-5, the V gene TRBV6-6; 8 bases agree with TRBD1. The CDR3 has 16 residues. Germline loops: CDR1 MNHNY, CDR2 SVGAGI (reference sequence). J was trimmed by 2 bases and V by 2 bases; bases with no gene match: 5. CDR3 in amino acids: CASSYGEQGGNQPQHF. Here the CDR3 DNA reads TGTGCCAGCAGTTACGGGGAACAGGGGGGCAATCAGCCCCAGCATTTT.

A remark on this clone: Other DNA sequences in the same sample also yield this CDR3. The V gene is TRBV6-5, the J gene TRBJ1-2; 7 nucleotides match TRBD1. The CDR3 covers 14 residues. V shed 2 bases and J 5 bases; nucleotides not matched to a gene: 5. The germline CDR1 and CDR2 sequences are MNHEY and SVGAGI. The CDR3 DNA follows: TGTGCCAGCAGTTACGACAGGGCCCCTTATGGCTACACCTTC. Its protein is CASSYDRAPYGYTF.

CDR3 DNA: TGTGCCACCCGGGCAAGCAATCAGCCCCAGCATTTT. Translated: CATRASNQPQHF. The genes are TRBV15 and TRBJ1-5; D is undetermined. The CDR3 is 12 residues long. V was cut by 8 bases and J by 1 base, with 6 bases left in between. Germline CDR1 LNHNV, CDR2 YYDKDF (reference sequence).

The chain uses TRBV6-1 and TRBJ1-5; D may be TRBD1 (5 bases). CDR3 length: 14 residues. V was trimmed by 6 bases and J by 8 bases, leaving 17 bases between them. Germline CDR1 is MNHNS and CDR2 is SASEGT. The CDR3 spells CASSPQSTGEPQHF. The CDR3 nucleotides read TGTGCCAGCAGCCCCCAGTCTACGGGGGAGCCCCAGCATTTT.